This entry lists 9 T cell receptor beta chains sequenced from one sample in a study of T cell repertoires in cytomegalovirus infection. No antigen has been identified for these receptors. TCRdb itself ran the reads through MiXCR, one entry per CDR3 protein. The sample includes under 150,000 distinct CDR3 sequences, more than 20% of them seen just once. Sequencing used PBMCs, sequenced either directly or after in vitro stimulation (not recorded which). Source of these receptors: a human donor in good health (CMV status not recorded). Some clones in this sample may be carry-over from other donors' samples.

The V and J genes are TRBV12-3 or TRBV12-4 and TRBJ2-5; 7 nucleotides agree with TRBD1. The CDR3 length is 16 residues. Unmatched junction bases numbered 12, after V lost 6 bases and J lost 2 bases. This CDR3 is CASSPSTGAEQETQYF. CDR3 DNA sequence: TGTGCCAGCAGCCCGAGCACAGGGGCCGAACAAGAGACCCAGTACTTC.

The V gene is TRBV7-2, the J gene TRBJ2-7; D could derive from TRBD1 or TRBD2 (5 bases each). V was trimmed by 5 bases and J by 3 bases, leaving 14 bases between them. CDR1 and CDR2 from the germline V gene are SGHTA and FQGNSA. This CDR3 has 14 amino acids. The CDR3 sequence is CASSPGHGVYEQYF. The CDR3, as DNA: TGTGCCAGCAGCCCCGGACACGGGGTCTACGAGCAGTACTTC.

Ten or more counts support this clonotype. The chain couples TRBV28 to TRBJ2-5, with D perhaps TRBD1 (6 bases). CDR1 is MDHEN, CDR2 SYDVKM, per germline. Between the trimmed V and J ends, which lost 2 bases and 2 bases, there was a span of 15 bases. The CDR3 runs to 16 residues. CDR3 amino acids: CASSLNAGVLQETQYF. The CDR3 coding sequence is TGTGCCAGCAGTTTAAACGCAGGGGTGCTTCAAGAGACCCAGTACTTC.

At least ten counts were recorded for this clonotype. This rearrangement joins TRBV28 to TRBJ1-1, with TRBD1 as a possible D gene (5 bases). This CDR3 is built from 15 residues. The germline V gene has CDR1 MDHEN and CDR2 SYDVKM. Trimming left V 3 bases short and J 1 base short, with 12 bases between. As DNA, the CDR3 is TGTGCCAGCAGTTTGGTAGGGAGGGGGAACACTGAAGCTTTCTTT. This sequence encodes CASSLVGRGNTEAFF.

The chain couples TRBV7-2 to TRBJ1-4; 8 bases agree with TRBD1. CDR1 and CDR2 (germline): SGHTA, FQGNSA. This CDR3 comprises 16 residues. The ends lost 5 bases at V and 3 bases at J; junction bases unmatched: 8. The CDR3 is CASSRKDRGSNEKLFF. In DNA form, the CDR3 reads TGTGCCAGCAGCCGCAAAGACAGGGGATCTAATGAAAAACTGTTTTTT.

The table lists this clonotype with a few counts. V gene TRBV28 combines with J gene TRBJ2-1; 10 bases line up with TRBD2. Germline-derived CDR1 and CDR2 are MDHEN and SYDVKM. The CDR3 is 16 amino acids. The junction had 7 bases not matched to a gene; V was cut back by 1 base and J by 7 bases. Written as DNA, the CDR3 is TGTGCCAGCAGTTTATACGCTAGCGGGAGTTGGAATGAGCAGTTCTTC. The encoded protein is CASSLYASGSWNEQFF.

The rearrangement links TRBV4-3 to TRBJ2-5; D not resolved. The germline V gene has CDR1 LGHNA and CDR2 YSLEER. The CDR3 totals 13 residues. The V end lost 3 bases, the J end lost 2 bases, and 7 bases lay between the germline ends. CDR3: CASSQELQETQYF. CDR3 in DNA: TGCGCCAGCAGCCAGGAATTACAAGAGACCCAGTACTTC.

The rearrangement uses TRBV4-1 and TRBJ2-1; D is unresolved. Deletions cut 5 bases from V and 8 bases from J, with 7 bases between. Germline V lookup: CDR1 MGHRA, CDR2 YSYEKL. The CDR3 has 11 amino acids. The CDR3 coding sequence is TGCGCCAGCAGCTCCCCCGATGAGCAGTTCTTC. Protein: CASSSPDEQFF.

Regarding this clonotype: Relative to the germline gene, one junction end is altered; a read error may explain this. The chain carries TRBV4-1 and TRBJ2-3; no definite D call. The CDR3 is 13 amino acids. Germline values: CDR1 MGHRA, CDR2 YSYEKL. For the CDR3, the DNA is TGTGCCAGCAGCCAAGAAGGACGCAGTACGCAGTATTTT. Amino acid sequence: CASSQEGRSTQYF.